This T cell receptor (beta chain) was captured in a study of T cells after yellow fever vaccination. Study-level findings and limits: Most primary-vaccination clones reappeared after the booster (around 95% CD4, roughly 88% CD8).

J was trimmed by 2 bases and V by 4 bases; bases with no gene match: 9. Germline V CDR1 and CDR2: SGHRS, YFSETQ. This CDR3 contains 16 residues. In its sample, this clonotype was seen a few times. For TCR, cDNA came from 5'RACE template switching, which added a universal primer site and UMIs. TCRdb ran MiXCR on the 5' RACE reads and lists one entry per CDR3 protein. The sample has about 96,000 distinct CDR3 sequences, over 8% seen once. The chain combines TRBV5-1 with TRBJ1-2; 9 bases are a match to TRBD1. The source is a man aged 18 to 29 who received the YFV17D yellow fever vaccine. Specimen: CD8+ T cells not binding an NS4B(214-222) dextramer, sorted from PBMCs, collected roughly 14 days after the first yellow fever vaccination. CDR3: CASSGSRDRENYGYTF. In nucleotides, the CDR3 is TGCGCCAGCAGCGGCAGCCGGGACAGGGAGAACTATGGCTACACCTTC.